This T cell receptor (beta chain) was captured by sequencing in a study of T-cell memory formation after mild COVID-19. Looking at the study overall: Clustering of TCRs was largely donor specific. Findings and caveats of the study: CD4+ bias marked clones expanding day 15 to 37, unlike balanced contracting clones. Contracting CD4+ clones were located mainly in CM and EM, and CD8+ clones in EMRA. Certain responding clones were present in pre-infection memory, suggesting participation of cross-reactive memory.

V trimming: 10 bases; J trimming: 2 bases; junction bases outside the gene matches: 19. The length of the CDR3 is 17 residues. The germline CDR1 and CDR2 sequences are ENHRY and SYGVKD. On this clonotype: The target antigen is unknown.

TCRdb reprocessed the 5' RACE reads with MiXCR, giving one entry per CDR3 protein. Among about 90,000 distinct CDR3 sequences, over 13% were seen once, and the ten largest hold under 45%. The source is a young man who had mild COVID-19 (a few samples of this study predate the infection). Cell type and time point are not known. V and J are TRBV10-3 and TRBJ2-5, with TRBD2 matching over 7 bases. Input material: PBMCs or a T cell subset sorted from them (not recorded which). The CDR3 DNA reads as TGTGCCACTAAGCCTTCCGGAGCGGGGCAGTCTCAAGAGACCCAGTACTTC. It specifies CATKPSGAGQSQETQYF.